Below, 6 T cell receptor beta chains from the same sample are listed, as sequenced in a study of blood T cell repertoires in COVID-19. TCRdb's copy holds only in-frame clones and misses some; the assay was immunoSEQ multiplex PCR. The table lists a few hundred thousand clones, 85% to 90% of them singletons. Sequencing input: PBMCs or T cells enriched from blood (not recorded which). The receptors were gathered from a woman aged 18-35 years in a cohort exposed to, infected with or recovered from COVID-19 (not recorded which).

The chain recombines TRBV20-1 with TRBJ2-4, with TRBD2 as a possible D gene (6 bases). The germline V gene encodes CDR1 DFQATT and CDR2 SNEGSKA (reference sequence). The ends were cut back, 8 bases at V and 5 bases at J, with 10 bases in the middle. The CDR3 runs 11 residues. This CDR3 reads CSWTTQNIQYF. The CDR3 nucleotides read TGCAGTTGGACTACTCAAAACATTCAGTACTTC.

The chain couples TRBV2 to TRBJ2-1; 10 bases fit TRBD2. Germline loops: CDR1 SNHLY, CDR2 FYNNEI. The CDR3 has 15 amino acids. The V and J ends lost 6 bases and 6 bases, in that order; junction bases with no gene match: 8. The CDR3 loop reads CASRTQSGRANEQFF. CDR3 nucleotides: TGTGCCAGCAGGACCCAAAGCGGGAGGGCCAATGAGCAGTTCTTC.

This clone has only one observation. The chain combines TRBV28 with TRBJ2-1; D is ambiguous. Germline values: CDR1 MDHEN, CDR2 SYDVKM. V gave up 4 bases and J gave up 8 bases, with 9 bases separating them. The CDR3 extends over 12 amino acids. CDR3 DNA sequence: TGTGCCAGCAGTTCGGAGTCCGATGAGCAGTTCTTC. This gives the protein CASSSESDEQFF.

The chain has TRBV28 and TRBJ1-6; maybe TRBD1 (6 bases). Germline V gene sequence: CDR1 MDHEN, CDR2 SYDVKM. Trimming took 1 base from V and 6 from J, leaving 16 bases between them. CDR3 length: 17 amino acids. CDR3 sequence: CASSLSGRTDGNSPLHF. The CDR3 DNA follows: TGTGCCAGCAGTTTATCGGGTCGGACAGACGGTAATTCACCCCTCCACTTT.

The genes are TRBV28 and TRBJ1-6, with 8 nucleotides matching TRBD1. The CDR3 runs 16 residues. J was trimmed by 2 bases and V by 3 bases; bases with no gene match: 3. Per the germline V gene, CDR1 is MDHEN and CDR2 is SYDVKM. The CDR3 DNA sequence: TGTGCCAGCAGTTTCGGCAGGGGGCCCTATAATTCACCCCTCCACTTT. The encoded protein is CASSFGRGPYNSPLHF.

The genes are TRBV6-5 and TRBJ1-6; D is possibly TRBD1 (5 bases). The V gene lost 0 bases and the J gene lost 9 bases, with 12 bases spanning the gap. This CDR3 contains 15 residues. Per the germline V gene, CDR1 is MNHEY and CDR2 is SVGAGI. CDR3 region: CASSYSGQGGSPLHF. CDR3 DNA: TGTGCCAGCAGTTACTCGGGGCAGGGAGGTTCACCCCTCCACTTT.